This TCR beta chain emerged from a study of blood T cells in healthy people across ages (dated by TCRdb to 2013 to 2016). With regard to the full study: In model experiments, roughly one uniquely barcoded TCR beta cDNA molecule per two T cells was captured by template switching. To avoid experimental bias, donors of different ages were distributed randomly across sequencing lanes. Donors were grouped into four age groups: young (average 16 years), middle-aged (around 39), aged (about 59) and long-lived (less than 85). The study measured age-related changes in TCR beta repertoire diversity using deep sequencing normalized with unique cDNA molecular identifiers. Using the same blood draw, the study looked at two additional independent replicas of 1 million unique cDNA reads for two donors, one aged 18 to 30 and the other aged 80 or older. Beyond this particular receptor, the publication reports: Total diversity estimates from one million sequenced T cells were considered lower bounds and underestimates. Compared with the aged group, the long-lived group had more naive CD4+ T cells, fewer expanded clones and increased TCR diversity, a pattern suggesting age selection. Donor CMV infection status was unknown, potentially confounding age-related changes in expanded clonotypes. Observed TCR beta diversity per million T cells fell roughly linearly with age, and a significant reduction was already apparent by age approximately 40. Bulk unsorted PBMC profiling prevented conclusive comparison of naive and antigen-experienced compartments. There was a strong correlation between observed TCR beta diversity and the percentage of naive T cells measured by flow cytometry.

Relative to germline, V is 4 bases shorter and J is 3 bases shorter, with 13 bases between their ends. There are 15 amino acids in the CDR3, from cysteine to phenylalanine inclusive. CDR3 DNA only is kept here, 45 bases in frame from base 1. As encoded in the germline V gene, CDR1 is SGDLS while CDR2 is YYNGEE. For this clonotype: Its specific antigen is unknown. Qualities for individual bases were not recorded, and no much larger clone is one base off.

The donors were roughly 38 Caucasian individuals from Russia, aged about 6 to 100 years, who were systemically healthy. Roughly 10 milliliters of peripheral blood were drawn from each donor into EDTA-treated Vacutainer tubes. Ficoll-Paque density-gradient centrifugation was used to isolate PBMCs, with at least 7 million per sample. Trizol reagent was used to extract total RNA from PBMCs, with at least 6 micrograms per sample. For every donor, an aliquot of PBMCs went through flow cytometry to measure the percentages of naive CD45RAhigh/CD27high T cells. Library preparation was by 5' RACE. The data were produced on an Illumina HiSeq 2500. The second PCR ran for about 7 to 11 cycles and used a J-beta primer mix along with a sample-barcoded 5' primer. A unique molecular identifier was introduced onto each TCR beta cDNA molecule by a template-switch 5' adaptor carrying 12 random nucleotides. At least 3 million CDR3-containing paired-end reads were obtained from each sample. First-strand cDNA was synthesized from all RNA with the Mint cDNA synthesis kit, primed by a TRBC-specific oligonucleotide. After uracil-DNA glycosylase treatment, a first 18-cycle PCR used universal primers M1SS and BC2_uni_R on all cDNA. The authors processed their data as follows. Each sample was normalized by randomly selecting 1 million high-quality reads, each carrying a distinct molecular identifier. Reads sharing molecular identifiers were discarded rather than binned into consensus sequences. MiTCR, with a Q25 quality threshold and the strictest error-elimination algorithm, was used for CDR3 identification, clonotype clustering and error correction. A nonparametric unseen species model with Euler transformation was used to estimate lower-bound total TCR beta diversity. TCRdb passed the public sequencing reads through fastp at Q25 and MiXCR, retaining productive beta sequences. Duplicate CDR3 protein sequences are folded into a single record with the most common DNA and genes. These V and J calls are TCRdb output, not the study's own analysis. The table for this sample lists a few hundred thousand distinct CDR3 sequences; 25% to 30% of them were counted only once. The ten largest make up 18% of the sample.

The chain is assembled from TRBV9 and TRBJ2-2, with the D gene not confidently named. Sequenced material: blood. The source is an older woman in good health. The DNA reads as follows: TGTGCCAGCAGCCCGACTGGGGTCTACACCGGGGAGCTGTTTTTT. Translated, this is CASSPTGVYTGELFF.